These 9 T cell receptor beta chains share one sample of origin, sequenced in a study of post-analysis software for immune sequencing data. Antigens for these TCRs are unknown. Every TCR beta cDNA library bore unique molecular identifiers. TCRdb reprocessed the PCR reads with MiXCR, giving one entry per CDR3 protein. Of roughly 570,000 distinct CDR3 sequences listed, approximately 34% were seen once; the top ten hold less than 6%. Notes on the study in general: Controls had lower frequencies than patients of 4 or 5 TRBV segments, which included TRBV5-6, TRBV5-1 and TRBV20-1.

Source material: blood. Receptors were obtained from a girl younger than 18 with multiple sclerosis.

Comment on this clonotype: One end of the junction is discordant with germline, which a read error may explain. The chain couples TRBV6-5 to TRBJ2-2; D is possibly TRBD1 or TRBD2 (5 bases each). Germline CDR1 MNHEY, CDR2 SVGAGI. The CDR3 consists of 15 residues. This chain's CDR3 is CASSFRGTNTGERFF. The CDR3 DNA sequence: TGTGCCAGCAGTTTCCGAGGGACGAACACCGGGGAGCGGTTTTTT.

This clonotype was seen only a few times. CDR3 DNA sequence: TGCGCCAGCAGCTTGGCCTTGAACGGGACAGGGGGCAGGAGCAATCAGCCCCAGCATTTT. Amino acids: CASSLALNGTGGRSNQPQHF. The V and J genes are TRBV5-1 and TRBJ1-5, with 12 positions matching TRBD1. The V gene's germline CDR1 is SGHRS and CDR2 YFSETQ. CDR3 length: 20 residues. V lost 0 bases and J lost 1; bases outside the gene matches: 11.

The J gene is TRBJ1-5, the V gene TRBV28; no reliable D call. The germline V gene has CDR1 MDHEN and CDR2 SYDVKM. The length of the CDR3 is 15 residues. Trimming pared 7 bases from V and 2 bases from J, leaving 15 bases between. This CDR3 is CASTRHAGRNQPQHF. The CDR3 DNA is TGTGCCAGCACCCGGCACGCGGGCCGCAATCAGCCCCAGCATTTT.

The sample holds one count of this clonotype. At one of its ends the junction is not consistent with the germline gene, which may arise from a read error. The CDR3 DNA reads TGCGTCAGCAACGAACTAGCGACAGATACGCAGTATTTT. Amino acid sequence: CVSNELATDTQYF. The chain uses TRBV9 and TRBJ2-3, with 7 bases that match TRBD2. Germline-derived CDR1 and CDR2 are SGDLS and YYNGEE. The CDR3 runs to 13 residues.

This clonotype appeared a single time. V is TRBV20-1 and J is TRBJ2-7; 10 nucleotides line up with TRBD2. With the DNA end fitting TRBJ2-5 better, the J assignment may be wrong. Per the germline V gene, CDR1 is DFQATT and CDR2 is SNEGSKA (reference sequence). The CDR3 loop spans 16 amino acids. The CDR3 is CSARDLEREGRGTQYF. CDR3 nucleotide sequence: TGCAGTGCTAGAGATCTTGAGCGGGAGGGACGGGGGACCCAGTACTTC.

V usage is TRBV6-6 and J usage is TRBJ1-5; maybe TRBD1 (5 bases). Germline CDR1 MNHNY, CDR2 SVGAGI (reference sequence). V dropped 4 bases and J dropped 0 bases, with 10 bases sitting between them. The CDR3 runs 15 residues. CDR3 sequence (DNA): TGTGCCAGCAGTTCGCGGGGGTTTAGCAATCAGCCCCAGCATTTT. Amino acid sequence: CASSSRGFSNQPQHF.

The chain combines TRBV10-3 with TRBJ2-5, with 9 bases matching TRBD1. The V gene end was trimmed by 6 bases and the J gene end by 2 bases; junction bases not matched to a gene: 4. CDR1 is ENHRY, CDR2 SYGVKD, per germline. The CDR3 is 14 residues long. Here the CDR3 DNA reads TGTGCCATCAGAATCGGGACAGGGCAAGAGACCCAGTACTTC. As protein: CAIRIGTGQETQYF.

Only a few counts were recorded for this clonotype. This chain links TRBV12-3 or TRBV12-4 with TRBJ1-1; 8 nucleotides align to TRBD1. This CDR3 contains 17 residues. V lost 6 bases, J lost 5 bases, and 17 bases stayed unmatched. This CDR3 is CASRTIRQGASRTEAFF. CDR3 in DNA: TGTGCCAGCAGGACAATAAGGCAGGGGGCAAGCCGGACTGAAGCTTTCTTT.

J is TRBJ2-5 and V is TRBV7-9, with D tentatively TRBD1 (5 bases). CDR3 length equals 16 residues. Germline V gives CDR1 SEHNR, CDR2 FQNEAQ (reference sequence). Trimming removed 0 bases at V and 4 bases at J, with 15 bases between. The CDR3 sequence: CASSLARARMRETQYF. CDR3 nucleotide sequence: TGTGCCAGCAGCTTAGCCAGGGCGCGGATGAGAGAGACCCAGTACTTC.